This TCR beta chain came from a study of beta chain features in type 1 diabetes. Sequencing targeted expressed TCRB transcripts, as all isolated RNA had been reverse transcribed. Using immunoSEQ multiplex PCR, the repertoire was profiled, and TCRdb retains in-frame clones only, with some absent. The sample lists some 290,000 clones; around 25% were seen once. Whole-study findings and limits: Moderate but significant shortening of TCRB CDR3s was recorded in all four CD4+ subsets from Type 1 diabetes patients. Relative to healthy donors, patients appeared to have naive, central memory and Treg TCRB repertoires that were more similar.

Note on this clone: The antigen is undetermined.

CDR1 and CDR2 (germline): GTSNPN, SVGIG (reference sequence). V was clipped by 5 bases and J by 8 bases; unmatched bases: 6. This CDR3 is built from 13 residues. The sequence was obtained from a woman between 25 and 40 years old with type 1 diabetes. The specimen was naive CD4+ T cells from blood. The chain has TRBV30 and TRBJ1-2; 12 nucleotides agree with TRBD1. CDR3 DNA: TGTGCCTGGGGGACAGGGGGCGCGCGGGGCTACACCTTC. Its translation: CAWGTGGARGYTF.